Each of the 15 T cell receptor beta chains below was sequenced from the same sample in a study of spatial heterogeneity in lung cancer. Time point meaning: sample taken at primary tumor resection. The input material, whole RNA from tumor, nontumor lung or frozen PBMC, was sequenced unsorted. TCRdb re-called the 5' RACE reads with MiXCR, one entry per CDR3 protein. The sample has 45,000 to 55,000 distinct CDR3 sequences, approximately 5.7% seen once. Here the sequenced sample was PBMCs, taken at surgery. These receptor sequences come from a male donor with early-stage non-small cell lung cancer.

This clonotype came up many times. The chain links TRBV4-1 to TRBJ2-1; D may be TRBD2 (5 bases). This CDR3 contains 16 residues. V lost 0 bases to trimming and J lost 0 bases, with 9 bases between them. Germline V lookup: CDR1 MGHRA, CDR2 YSYEKL. In DNA form, the CDR3 reads TGCGCCAGCAGCCAAGATGACACTAGCTCCTACAATGAGCAGTTCTTC. It specifies CASSQDDTSSYNEQFF.

This sequence joins TRBV30 and TRBJ2-7; TRBD1 might be the D (6 bases). V was clipped by 3 bases and J by 2 bases, with 11 bases between them. Germline V gene data show CDR1 as GTSNPN and CDR2 as SVGIG (reference sequence). The CDR3 extends over 13 amino acids. The CDR3 here is CAWSDTGTYEQYF. In DNA, the CDR3 is TGTGCCTGGAGCGACACAGGGACCTACGAGCAGTACTTC.

This clonotype was detected once. The chain joins TRBV2 to TRBJ1-1, with D perhaps TRBD1 (5 bases). Germline V gene data show CDR1 as SNHLY and CDR2 as FYNNEI. The CDR3 has 14 amino acids. Trimming pared 5 bases from V and 0 bases from J, leaving 10 bases between. The CDR3 here is CASSKDRMNTEAFF. The CDR3 DNA sequence: TGTGCCAGCAGTAAAGACAGAATGAACACTGAAGCTTTCTTT.

This clonotype was recorded many times. V gene TRBV24-1 combines with J gene TRBJ2-5; 7 positions agree with TRBD1. The junction had 5 bases not matched to a gene; V was cut back by 4 bases and J by 1 base. The CDR3 is made up of 15 amino acids. Germline CDR1 is KGHDR and CDR2 is SFDVKD. The CDR3 sequence is CATSESDRLQETQYF. CDR3 DNA: TGTGCCACCAGTGAATCGGACAGGCTCCAAGAGACCCAGTACTTC.

This clonotype has only a few counts. The rearrangement joins TRBV7-3 to TRBJ2-1; D assignment may be TRBD1 or TRBD2 (6 bases each). The V end lost 4 bases, the J end lost 8 bases, and 12 bases lay between the germline ends. The CDR3 loop spans 13 amino acids. The germline CDR1 and CDR2 sequences are SGHTA and FQGTGA. The CDR3 region is CASSWAGQYEQFF. For the CDR3, the DNA is TGTGCCAGCAGCTGGGCGGGACAATATGAGCAGTTCTTC.

This clonotype was counted at least ten times. The rearrangement uses TRBV20-1 and TRBJ2-1; unclear D gene. The CDR3 is 13 amino acids. Trimming took 3 bases from V and 5 from J, leaving 11 bases between them. Germline V gives CDR1 DFQATT, CDR2 SNEGSKA (reference sequence). CDR3 DNA: TGCAGTGCTAGTAGGACGAGGAACAATGAGCAGTTCTTC. Translating it yields CSASRTRNNEQFF.

In its sample, this clonotype was seen a few times. V and J are TRBV14 and TRBJ2-5, with no clear D. CDR3 length: 15 amino acids. Germline V lookup: CDR1 SGHDN, CDR2 FVKESK. The V and J ends lost 0 bases and 0 bases respectively, with 8 bases between them. The CDR3 loop reads CASSQDIGYQETQYF. The CDR3 nucleotides read TGTGCCAGCAGCCAAGATATCGGGTACCAAGAGACCCAGTACTTC.

Many counts were recorded for this clonotype. The chain uses TRBV19 and TRBJ2-7; D remains unclear. Germline values: CDR1 LNHDA, CDR2 SQIVND (reference sequence). V was trimmed by 6 bases and J by 7 bases, leaving 13 bases between them. This CDR3 has 12 residues. CDR3 sequence (DNA): TGTGCCAGTAGCCTCGGTTTGGGGGAGCAGTACTTC. The encoded protein is CASSLGLGEQYF.

This clonotype came up a few times. The chain uses TRBV7-8 and TRBJ1-1; TRBD1 agrees at 9 bases. Trimming removed 5 bases from V and 4 bases from J; junction bases left unmatched: 5. Germline loops: CDR1 SGHVS, CDR2 FQNEAQ. The CDR3 sequence is 14 residues long. CDR3 coding DNA: TGTGCCAGCAGCCCTCGGACAGGGGCCACTGAAGCTTTCTTT. Protein: CASSPRTGATEAFF.

This clonotype was seen at least ten times. The chain recombines TRBV20-1 with TRBJ2-1; possible D gene TRBD2, 5 bases. The V end lost 7 bases, the J end lost 2 bases, and 12 bases lay between the germline ends. Per germline, CDR1 DFQATT and CDR2 SNEGSKA (reference sequence). The CDR3 extends over 13 amino acids. The CDR3 DNA reads as TGCAGTGTCGGGGATCAGACCTACAATGAGCAGTTCTTC. Translated, it gives CSVGDQTYNEQFF.

Many counts were recorded for this clonotype. J is TRBJ1-2 and V is TRBV10-3; 7 nucleotides align to TRBD1. V was clipped by 0 bases and J by 2 bases; unmatched bases: 3. The CDR3 is 15 residues long. CDR1 ENHRY and CDR2 SYGVKD come from the germline V gene. The CDR3 loop reads CAISESTGRNYGYTF. The CDR3 nucleotides read TGTGCCATCAGTGAGTCGACAGGGAGAAACTATGGCTACACCTTC.

This clonotype was found many times. The chain recombines TRBV7-9 with TRBJ2-3; 8 bases line up with TRBD2. CDR1 is SEHNR and CDR2 is FQNEAQ in the germline V gene (reference sequence). The CDR3 has 17 residues. The ends lost 4 bases at V and 2 bases at J; junction bases unmatched: 11. As DNA, the CDR3 is TGTGCCAGCAGCTCCAAGGCGCTAGCGGGCAACACAGATACGCAGTATTTT. Amino acid sequence: CASSSKALAGNTDTQYF.

This clonotype occurred a few times. The chain has TRBV20-1 and TRBJ2-4, with D tentatively TRBD2 (6 bases). The germline gives CDR1 DFQATT, CDR2 SNEGSKA (reference sequence). The CDR3 length is 14 residues. Trimming took off 0 bases at V and 3 bases at J, with 9 bases between the two ends. The CDR3 here is CSARDPGDKNIQYF. The CDR3 DNA follows: TGCAGTGCTAGAGATCCGGGGGACAAAAACATTCAGTACTTC.

This clonotype was observed at least ten times. This rearrangement joins TRBV20-1 to TRBJ2-2, with D perhaps TRBD2 (5 bases). CDR3 length: 14 amino acids. Germline CDR1 DFQATT, CDR2 SNEGSKA (reference sequence). The V gene lost 0 bases and the J gene lost 1 base, with 6 bases spanning the gap. In DNA form, the CDR3 reads TGCAGTGCTAGAGATGGAGGGAACACCGGGGAGCTGTTTTTT. This encodes CSARDGGNTGELFF.

Many counts were recorded for this clonotype. The chain is built from TRBV18 and TRBJ2-1; 7 nucleotides align to TRBD2. The CDR3 totals 15 residues. V dropped 3 bases and J dropped 3; count of bases not matched to a gene: 5. Germline V gene lookup returns CDR1 KGHSH and CDR2 LQKENI. CDR3 amino acids: CASSPGGGSYNEQFF. DNA for the CDR3: TGTGCCAGCTCACCTGGGGGAGGGAGCTACAATGAGCAGTTCTTC. The complete variable domain, with remaining parts taken from reference TRBV18 and TRBJ2-1, reads NAGVMQNPRHLVRRRGQEARLRCSPMKGHSHVYWYRQLPEEGLKFMVYLQKENIIDESGMPKERFSAEFPKEGPSILRIQQVVRGDSAAYFCASSPGGGSYNEQFFGPGTRLTVL.